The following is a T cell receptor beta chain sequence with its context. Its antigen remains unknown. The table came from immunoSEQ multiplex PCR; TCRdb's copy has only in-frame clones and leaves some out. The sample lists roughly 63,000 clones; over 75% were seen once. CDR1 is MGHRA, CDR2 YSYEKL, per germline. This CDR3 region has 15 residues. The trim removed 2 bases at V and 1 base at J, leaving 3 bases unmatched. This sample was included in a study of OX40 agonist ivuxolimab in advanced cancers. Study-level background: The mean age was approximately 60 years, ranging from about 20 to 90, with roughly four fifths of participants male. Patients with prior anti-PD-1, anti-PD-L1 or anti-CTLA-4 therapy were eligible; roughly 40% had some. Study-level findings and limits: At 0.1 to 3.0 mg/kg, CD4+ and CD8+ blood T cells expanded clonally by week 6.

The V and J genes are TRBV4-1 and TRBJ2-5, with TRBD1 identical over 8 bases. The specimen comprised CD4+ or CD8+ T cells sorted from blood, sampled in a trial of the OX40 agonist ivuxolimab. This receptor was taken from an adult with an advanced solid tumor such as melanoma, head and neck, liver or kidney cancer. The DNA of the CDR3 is TGCGCCAGCAGCCAACAGGGGGCAATCCAAGAGACCCAGTACTTC. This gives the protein CASSQQGAIQETQYF.